This TCR beta chain is drawn from a study of PD-1 blockade in classical Hodgkin lymphoma. Looking at the study overall: Nivolumab was administered to patients intravenously at 3 mg/kg every 2 weeks.

No patient escaped relapse after autologous stem cell transplantation, and brentuximab vedotin exposure varied. Investigators obtained CD8+ T cells from thawed PBMCs by magnetic negative selection. Patients' outcomes at their best amounted to complete response, partial response or progressive disease. Comments on this clone: The antigen remains undetermined.

Findings and caveats of the study: Patients who began taking nivolumab under 1 year after ASCT were left out. Lower baseline TCR diversity was reported for newly diagnosed patients than for healthy donors.

Sequencing used immunoSEQ multiplex PCR; TCRdb keeps in-frame clones, though not all of them. The table has about 28,000 clones, around nine tenths seen once. The CDR3 has 14 amino acids. V shed 4 bases and J shed 0 bases, with 9 bases lying between them. Germline V gives CDR1 MGHDK, CDR2 SYGVNS. The sequence derives from a human donor with classical Hodgkin lymphoma. This material consisted of CD8+ T cells from blood, taken at baseline. The V gene is TRBV25-1, the J gene TRBJ1-1; D unclear. As DNA, the CDR3 is TGTGCCAGCAGTGCGGCCCGGATGAACACTGAAGCTTTCTTT. This sequence encodes CASSAARMNTEAFF.